The present entry profiles one T cell receptor (beta chain) with its context. Sequencing used immunoSEQ multiplex PCR; TCRdb keeps in-frame clones, though not all of them. The data show 200,000 to 250,000 clones, roughly 88% seen once. The CDR3 covers 13 residues. The V end was cut by 2 bases, the J end by 4 bases, with 8 bases between. Per germline, CDR1 MNHNS and CDR2 SASEGT. The data are from a study of blood T cell repertoires in COVID-19. The source material was peripheral blood. The chain is built from TRBV6-1 and TRBJ1-2, with D uncertain. This clonotype was sampled from an elderly man with acute or convalescent COVID-19. CDR3 coding DNA: TGTGCCAGCAGTGAAACAACAAGCTATGGCTACACCTTC. Translated: CASSETTSYGYTF.